The 12 T cell receptor beta chains presented below share a single source sample, sequenced in a study of OX40 agonist ivuxolimab in advanced cancers. The repertoire was sequenced with immunoSEQ multiplex PCR; TCRdb's copy has only in-frame clones and lacks some. The data hold roughly 20,000 clones, with more than 65% observed a single time. Sequenced here: CD4+ or CD8+ T cells sorted from blood, sampled in a trial of the OX40 agonist ivuxolimab. Receptor source: an adult with an advanced solid tumor such as melanoma, head and neck, liver or kidney cancer.

This sequence joins TRBV29-1 and TRBJ2-1; 7 bases line up with TRBD2. This CDR3 spans 14 amino acids. V gave up 4 bases and J gave up 4 bases; unmatched junction bases: 7. In germline, CDR1 is SQVTM, CDR2 ANQGSEA. The CDR3: CSVVDRREYNEQFF. The CDR3 coding sequence is TGCAGCGTTGTAGATAGGCGGGAGTACAATGAGCAGTTCTTC.

V is TRBV11-3 and J is TRBJ2-2; 13 positions agree with TRBD2. The junction had 6 bases not matched to a gene; V was cut back by 5 bases and J by 6 bases. The CDR3 contains 16 residues. Germline CDR1 reads SGHNT; CDR2 reads YENEEA. CDR3 in amino acids: CASSPGLAGDPGELFF. CDR3 coding DNA: TGTGCCAGCAGCCCTGGACTAGCGGGAGATCCCGGGGAGCTGTTTTTT.

About this clone: At one end the junction does not follow the germline gene, possibly because of a read error. This chain joins TRBV5-1 and TRBJ2-7; D is perhaps TRBD2 (5 bases). From germline, CDR1 is SGHRS and CDR2 YFSETQ. CDR3 size: 13 residues. The CDR3 loop reads CASSSDSLYGQYF. The CDR3 nucleotides read TGCGCCAGCAGCTCGGACTCCTTATACGGGCAGTACTTC. Looking up the rest from reference TRBV5-1 and TRBJ2-7 gives the full variable domain: KAGVTQTPRYLIKTRGQQVTLSCSPISGHRSVSWYQQTPGQGLQFLFEYFSETQRNKGNFPGRFSGRQFSNSRSEMNVSTLELGDSALYLCASSSDSLYGQYFGPGTRLTVT.

This sequence joins TRBV9 and TRBJ1-3, with 8 nucleotides matching TRBD1. The CDR3 is 15 residues long. In germline, CDR1 is SGDLS, CDR2 YYNGEE. V shed 6 bases, J shed 0 bases, and the junction held 5 bases outside the gene matches. Here the CDR3 DNA reads TGTGCCAGCAACAACGGACAGGGCTCTGGAAACACCATATATTTT. This sequence encodes CASNNGQGSGNTIYF.

The chain employs TRBV11-3 and TRBJ2-3; D tentatively fits TRBD1 or TRBD2 (5 bases each). V was cut by 4 bases and J by 1 base, with 9 bases left in between. The CDR3 is 14 amino acids. Germline V gene lookup returns CDR1 SGHNT and CDR2 YENEEA. The CDR3 loop is CASSSGDGTDTQYF. CDR3 DNA sequence: TGTGCCAGCAGCTCCGGGGACGGCACAGATACGCAGTATTTT. Full variable domain (remainder filled in from reference TRBV11-3 and TRBJ2-3): EAGVVQSPRYKIIEKKQPVAFWCNPISGHNTLYWYLQNLGQGPELLIRYENEEAVDDSQLPKDRFSAERLKGVDSTLKIQPAELGDSAVYLCASSSGDGTDTQYFGPGTRLTVL.

V and J are TRBV5-4 and TRBJ2-5, with 10 bases identical to TRBD1. Germline assignment: CDR1 SGHNT and CDR2 YYREEE (reference sequence). V shed 2 bases and J 4 bases; nucleotides not matched to a gene: 11. The CDR3 spans 17 residues. CDR3 protein: CASSLDRGRLEGETQYF. The CDR3 nucleotides are TGTGCCAGCAGCTTAGACAGGGGGCGCTTAGAAGGAGAGACCCAGTACTTC.

V is TRBV5-1 and J is TRBJ2-7, with 7 bases that match TRBD1. Germline values: CDR1 SGHRS, CDR2 YFSETQ. The CDR3 loop spans 14 amino acids. Unmatched junction bases numbered 10, after V lost 4 bases and J lost 6 bases. The CDR3 sequence: CASSTGTVDGEQYF. The CDR3 nucleotides read TGCGCCAGCAGCACCGGGACAGTGGACGGCGAGCAGTACTTC. Looking up the rest from reference TRBV5-1 and TRBJ2-7 gives the full variable domain: KAGVTQTPRYLIKTRGQQVTLSCSPISGHRSVSWYQQTPGQGLQFLFEYFSETQRNKGNFPGRFSGRQFSNSRSEMNVSTLELGDSALYLCASSTGTVDGEQYFGPGTRLTVT.

The CDR3 DNA is TGTGCCAGCAGCGTAGCTACCGTTGGGCCGGCGTTTAGCACAGATACGCAGTATTTT. Protein product: CASSVATVGPAFSTDTQYF. The rearrangement joins TRBV9 to TRBJ2-3; D is undetermined. Per germline, CDR1 SGDLS and CDR2 YYNGEE. V was pared by 0 bases and J by 0 bases, with 20 bases between. This CDR3 has 19 amino acids.

This clone was observed a single time. V and J are TRBV11-2 and TRBJ2-1, with D unclear. Germline-derived CDR1 and CDR2 are SGHAT and FQNNGV. The CDR3 spans 13 residues. Deletions cut 1 base from V and 7 bases from J, with 8 bases between. CDR3 protein: CASSLAFYNEQFF. CDR3 nucleotide sequence: TGTGCCAGCAGCTTAGCCTTTTATAATGAGCAGTTCTTC.

The CDR3, as DNA: TGCGCCAGCAGCTCCGGGACTAGCGGCTACAATGAGCAGTTCTTC. Its translation: CASSSGTSGYNEQFF. The J gene is TRBJ2-1, the V gene TRBV5-1, with 11 nucleotides matching TRBD2. CDR3 length: 15 amino acids. V trimming: 3 bases; J trimming: 3 bases; junction bases outside the gene matches: 2. The V gene's germline CDR1 is SGHRS and CDR2 YFSETQ.

This clone showed up just once. The V gene is TRBV7-4, the J gene TRBJ2-1; the match to TRBD2 covers 8 bases. The germline CDR1 and CDR2 sequences are SGHVT and SQSDAQ. The trim removed 6 bases at V and 3 bases at J, leaving 19 bases unmatched. This CDR3 has 19 residues. The CDR3 DNA sequence: TGTGCCAGCAGTCCCCCGGGCGGGAGGCCACCGACCGTCTACAATGAGCAGTTCTTC. As protein: CASSPPGGRPPTVYNEQFF. The full variable domain, with the rest looked up from reference TRBV7-4 and TRBJ2-1, is GAGVSQSPRYKVAKRGRDVALRCDSISGHVTLYWYRQTLGQGSEVLTYSQSDAQRDKSGRPSGRFSAERPERSVSTLKIQRTEQGDSAVYLCASSPPGGRPPTVYNEQFFGPGTRLTVL.

V usage is TRBV6-5 and J usage is TRBJ2-7; no clear D gene. V was shortened by 10 bases and J by 1 base, with 11 bases between the two germline ends. Germline loops: CDR1 MNHEY, CDR2 SVGAGI. The CDR3 has 12 amino acids. CDR3 loop: CATAGRSYEQYF. The CDR3 region has the DNA TGTGCCACAGCAGGCCGATCCTACGAGCAGTACTTC.